This T cell receptor (beta chain) was profiled in a study of blood T cell repertoires in COVID-19. Study context: Samples came from the United States, Italy and Spain, spanning acute and convalescent COVID-19.

Assay used: immunoSEQ multiplex PCR; TCRdb lists only in-frame clones, some missing. The sample holds about 87,000 clones; approximately 85% are singletons and the top ten take approximately 3%. The CDR3 is 12 residues long. The V end was cut by 6 bases, the J end by 1 base, with 6 bases between. The germline V gene encodes CDR1 SNHLY and CDR2 FYNNEI. Sequencing input: peripheral blood. This sequence was found in a woman of 80 years or more with COVID-19, enrolled during active disease. The chain is built from TRBV2 and TRBJ2-5; D not certain. The CDR3 protein is CASSYSQETQYF. DNA for the CDR3: TGTGCCAGCAGCTACAGCCAAGAGACCCAGTACTTC.